The rows below give T cell receptor beta chains drawn from one sample of a study of blood T cells in healthy people across ages. TCRdb passed the 5' RACE reads through MiXCR, listing each CDR3 protein once. Seen here are around 1,100,000 distinct CDR3 sequences, approximately 38% observed once, and the top ten hold about an eighth. The sample was blood. These receptors came from a man aged 18 to 35 in good health. Both conserved end residues are part of each CDR3. The D gene is left open where the match is weak. Expanded clones get a size class; other rows say once, few or many, or leave the size out.

J	D	V	size	DNA	CDR3
TRBJ2-7	-	TRBV20-1	-	TGCAGTGCTACCCGGGCAATCCAAAGACTCGAGCAGTACTTC	CSATRAIQRLEQYF
TRBJ2-3	-	TRBV29-1	many	TGCAGCGTTGGTGTCACCAACACAGATACGCAGTATTTT	CSVGVTNTDTQYF
TRBJ2-2	-	TRBV9	-	TGTGCCAGCAGCGTAGAGTGGGGTCGAGGGTCCACCGGGGAGCTGTTTTTT	CASSVEWGRGSTGELFF
TRBJ2-5	-	TRBV29-1	few	TGCAGCGTTATTGTTGACGGCGGCCAGGGACGACGAGAGACCCAGTACTTC	CSVIVDGGQGRRETQYF
TRBJ2-7	-	TRBV10-3	-	TGTGCCATCTCTCCCGGTAGCTCCTACGAGCAGTACTTC	CAISPGSSYEQYF
TRBJ1-6	-	TRBV2	-	TGTGCCAGCAGAGGGACCTGGAATTCACCCCTCCACTTT	CASRGTWNSPLHF
TRBJ1-5	TRBD1	TRBV20-1	-	TGCAGTGCTAGAGACCCTACAGGGGCCAATCAGCCCCAGCATTTT	CSARDPTGANQPQHF
TRBJ2-5	-	TRBV27	-	TGTGCCAGCAGTTCCGGGTTGCGGACCCAGTACTTC	CASSSGLRTQYF
TRBJ1-1	-	TRBV20-1	-	TGCAGTGCTAGAGCACCTCTAGAAAGGGGCACTGAAGCTTTCTTT	CSARAPLERGTEAFF
TRBJ2-5	TRBD1	TRBV12-3/TRBV12-4	-	TGTGCCAGCAGTCTCTTCGACAGGGCAGAAGAGACCCAGTACTTC	CASSLFDRAEETQYF
TRBJ2-3	TRBD2	TRBV20-1	-	TGCAGTGCTACCACCGACTTACTAGCGCTGATCACAGATACGCAGTATTTT	CSATTDLLALITDTQYF
TRBJ1-2	-	TRBV7-2	-	TGTGCCAGCAGCTTAGTAGGGAGTATCCTTACTAACTATGGCTACACCTTC	CASSLVGSILTNYGYTF